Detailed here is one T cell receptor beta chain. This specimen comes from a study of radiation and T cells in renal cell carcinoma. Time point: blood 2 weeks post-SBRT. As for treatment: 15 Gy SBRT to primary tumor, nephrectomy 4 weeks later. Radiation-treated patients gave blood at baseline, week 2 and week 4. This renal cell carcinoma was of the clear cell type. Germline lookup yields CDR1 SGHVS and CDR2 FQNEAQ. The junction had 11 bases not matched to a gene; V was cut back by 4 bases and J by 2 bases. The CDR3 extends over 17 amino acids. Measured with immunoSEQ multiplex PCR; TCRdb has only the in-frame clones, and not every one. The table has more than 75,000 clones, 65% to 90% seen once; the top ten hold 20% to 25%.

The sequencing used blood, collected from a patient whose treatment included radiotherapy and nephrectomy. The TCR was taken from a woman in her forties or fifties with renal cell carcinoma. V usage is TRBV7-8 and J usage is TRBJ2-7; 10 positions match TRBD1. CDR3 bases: TGTGCCAGCAGCTCCATTCCGACAGGGGGCCCGACCTACGAGCAGTACTTC. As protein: CASSSIPTGGPTYEQYF.